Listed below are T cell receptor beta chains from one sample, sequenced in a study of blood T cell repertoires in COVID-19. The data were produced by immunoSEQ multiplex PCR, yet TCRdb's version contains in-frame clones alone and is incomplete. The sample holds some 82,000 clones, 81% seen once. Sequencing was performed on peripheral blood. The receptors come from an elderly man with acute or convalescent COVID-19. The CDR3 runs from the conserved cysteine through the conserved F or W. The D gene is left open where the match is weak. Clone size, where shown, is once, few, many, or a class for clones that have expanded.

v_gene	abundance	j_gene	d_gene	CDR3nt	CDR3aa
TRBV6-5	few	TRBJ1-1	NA	TGTGCCAGCAGTAAGACAGAGTCCATGAACACTGAAGCTTTCTTT	CASSKTESMNTEAFF
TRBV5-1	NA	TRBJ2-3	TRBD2	TGCGCCAGCAGCTTGATTCGGGAGGCGGGAGATACGCAGTATTTT	CASSLIREAGDTQYF
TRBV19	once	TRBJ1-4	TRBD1	TGTGCCAGTAGTTCAAACAGGGGTGATGAAAAACTGTTTTTT	CASSSNRGDEKLFF
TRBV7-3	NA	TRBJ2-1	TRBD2	TGTGCCAGCAGCCCACGGGCTAGCGGGAGGACTGAGCAGTTCTTC	CASSPRASGRTEQFF
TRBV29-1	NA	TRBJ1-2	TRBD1	TGCAGCGTTGAAGATCGTCGCAGGGGGAACTATGGCTACACCTTC	CSVEDRRRGNYGYTF
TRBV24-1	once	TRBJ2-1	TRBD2	TGTGCCACCAGTGATGGCGGGGGGGCGGATGAGCAGTTCTTC	CATSDGGGADEQFF
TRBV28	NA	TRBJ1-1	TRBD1	TGTGCCAGCAGTAGCGCAGGGGGCTCTGAAGCTTTCTTT	CASSSAGGSEAFF
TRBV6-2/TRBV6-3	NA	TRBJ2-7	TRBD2	TGTGCCAGCAGTTTCCGGGACTACCGAGACGAGCAGTACTTC	CASSFRDYRDEQYF
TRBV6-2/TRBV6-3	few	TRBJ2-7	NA	TGTGCCAGCAGTCTCCCTAGCGCCTACGAGCAGTACTTC	CASSLPSAYEQYF
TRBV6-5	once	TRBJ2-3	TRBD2	TGTGCCGGATCAACTAGCGGGAGGTTAGATACGCAGTATTTT	CAGSTSGRLDTQYF
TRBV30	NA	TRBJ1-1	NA	TGTGCCTGGAGTGTACCGCAGGGAACGAACACTGAAGCTTTCTTT	CAWSVPQGTNTEAFF
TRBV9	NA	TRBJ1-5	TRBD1	TGTGCCAGCAGCGGTGGACAGGAGGGGTCCCAGCATTTT	CASSGGQEGSQHF
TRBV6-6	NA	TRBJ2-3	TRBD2	TGTGCCAGCACTGGAGTAGCGGGAGGATCAGATACGCAGTATTTT	CASTGVAGGSDTQYF
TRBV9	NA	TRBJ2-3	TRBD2	TGTGCCAGCGGGCGGGGAGCGGGAGGGCCCTCATCAGATACGCAGTATTTT	CASGRGAGGPSSDTQYF
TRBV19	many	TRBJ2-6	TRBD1	TGTGCCAGTTCGGGGACAGCCATTTCTGGGGCCAACGTCCTGACTTTC	CASSGTAISGANVLTF
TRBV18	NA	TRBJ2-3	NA	TGTGCCAGCTCACGAGTAGATACGCAGTATTTT	CASSRVDTQYF
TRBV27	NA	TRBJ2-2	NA	TGTGCCAGCACCCGGAGTCACACCGGGGAGCTGTTTTTT	CASTRSHTGELFF
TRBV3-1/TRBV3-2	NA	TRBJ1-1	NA	TGTGCCAGCAGGCGCAATGAGAACACTGAAGCTTTCTTT	CASRRNENTEAFF
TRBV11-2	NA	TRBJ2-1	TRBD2	TGTGCCAGCAGCTTAGCTCTAGCGGGAGGTAAGAATGAGCAGTTCTTC	CASSLALAGGKNEQFF
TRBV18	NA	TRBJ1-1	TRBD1	TGTGCCAGCTCAACGGGACAGACCACTGAAGCTTTCTTT	CASSTGQTTEAFF
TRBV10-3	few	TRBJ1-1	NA	TGTGCCATCAGTGAGGACCACAACATCGCGGGTGAAGCTTTCTTT	CAISEDHNIAGEAFF
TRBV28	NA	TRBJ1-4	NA	TGTGCCAGTAAGTTTATCTCAAGAGGGAATGAAAAACTGTTTTTT	CASKFISRGNEKLFF
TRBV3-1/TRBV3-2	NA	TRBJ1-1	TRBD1	TGTGCCAGCAGCCCGCTGGGGACAGGAGAAGCTTTCTTT	CASSPLGTGEAFF
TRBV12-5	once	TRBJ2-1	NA	TGTGCTAGTGGTCCGGCTAGCGTACATGAGCAGTTCTTC	CASGPASVHEQFF
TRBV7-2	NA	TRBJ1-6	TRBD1	TGTGCCAGCAGCGGCCAGGGGGCGCATCGTTCACCCCTCCACTTT	CASSGQGAHRSPLHF
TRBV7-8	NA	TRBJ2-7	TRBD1	TGTGCCAGCAGCTTACACGACAGGGGGAGCTCCTACGAGCAGTACTTC	CASSLHDRGSSYEQYF
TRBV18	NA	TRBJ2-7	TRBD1	TGTGCCAGCACGCAAACGACAGGGGGTTACGAGCAGTACTTC	CASTQTTGGYEQYF
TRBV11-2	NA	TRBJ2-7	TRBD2	TGTGCCAGCAGCTTGGGCGCCCTAGCGGGAGCCCACGAGCAGTACTTC	CASSLGALAGAHEQYF
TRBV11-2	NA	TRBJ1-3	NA	TGTGCCAGCAGCTTAGTTCCCACATCTGGAAACACCATATATTTT	CASSLVPTSGNTIYF
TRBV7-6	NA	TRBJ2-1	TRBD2	TGTGCCAGCAGCTTAGCCCCGGGACTAGCGGGAGGGCCGGATGAGCAGTTCTTC	CASSLAPGLAGGPDEQFF
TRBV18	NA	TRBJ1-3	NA	TGTGCCAGCTCCCCTAGGATGGACTCTGGAAACACCATATATTTT	CASSPRMDSGNTIYF
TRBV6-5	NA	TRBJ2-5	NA	TGTGCCAGCAGTTTGGGGGGTACGGAGACCCAGTACTTC	CASSLGGTETQYF
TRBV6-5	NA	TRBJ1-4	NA	TGTGCCAGCTGCTGGGGAGGGTGCGAAAAACTGTTTTTT	CASCWGGCEKLFF
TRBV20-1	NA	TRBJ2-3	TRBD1	TGCAGTGCTAGTCCGGGACAGGGCACAGATACGCAGTATTTT	CSASPGQGTDTQYF
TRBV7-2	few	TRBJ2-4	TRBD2	TGTGCCAGCAGCTTGCAGGGACTACTAGCCAAAAACATTCAGTACTTC	CASSLQGLLAKNIQYF
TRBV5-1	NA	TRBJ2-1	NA	TGCGCCAGCAGCTTGGGCGGGGTTAGCTCCTACAATGAGCAGTTCTTC	CASSLGGVSSYNEQFF
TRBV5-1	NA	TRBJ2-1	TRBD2	TGCGCCAGCACACGGACTAGCGGGACCTCCTACAATGAGCAGTTCTTC	CASTRTSGTSYNEQFF
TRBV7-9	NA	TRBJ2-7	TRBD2	TGTGCCAGCAGCCCGTCCGGGACTAGCGGGAGGGCCTTCTTC	CASSPSGTSGRAFF
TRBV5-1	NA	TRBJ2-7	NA	TGCGCCAGCAGCTTGATGCTTACAGGGAACGAGCAGTACTTC	CASSLMLTGNEQYF
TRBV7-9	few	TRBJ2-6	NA	TGTGCCAGCAGCAAGCTGAGCTCTGGGGCCAACGTCCTGACTTTC	CASSKLSSGANVLTF
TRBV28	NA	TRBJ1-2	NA	TGTGCCAGCACCCTATTGCCGAAGTCCTATGGCTACACCTTC	CASTLLPKSYGYTF
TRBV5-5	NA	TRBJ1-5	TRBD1	TGTGCCAGCAGCTTCCAGACAGGGGACTTTAATCAGCCCCAGCATTTT	CASSFQTGDFNQPQHF
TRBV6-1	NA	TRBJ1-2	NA	TGTGCCAGCAGTGAAGTCTTTGGACAGACTACCTATGGCTACACCTTC	CASSEVFGQTTYGYTF
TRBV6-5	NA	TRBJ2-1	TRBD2	TGTGCCAGCAGTTACGGACTAGCGGGTGTGGATGAGCAGTTCTTC	CASSYGLAGVDEQFF
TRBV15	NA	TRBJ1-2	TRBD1	TGTGCCACCAGCAGCGGGACAGACGTAAGACGTGGCTACACCTTC	CATSSGTDVRRGYTF
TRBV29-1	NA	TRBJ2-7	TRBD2	TGCAGCGGACTACTAGCGGCCCGCGAGCAGTACTTC	CSGLLAAREQYF
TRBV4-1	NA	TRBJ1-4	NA	TGCGCCAGCAGCCCAACAGGCACTAATGAAAAACTGTTTTTT	CASSPTGTNEKLFF
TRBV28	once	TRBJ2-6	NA	TGTGCCAGCACAGTCTCTGGGGCCAACGTCCTGACTTTC	CASTVSGANVLTF
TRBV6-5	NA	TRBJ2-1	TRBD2	TGTGCCAGCAGTTCTCGGCCAGGGAGGGAGTTCTTC	CASSSRPGREFF
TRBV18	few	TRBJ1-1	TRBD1	TGTGCCAGCTCAATTGGACAGGGAGAGAACACTGAAGCTTTCTTT	CASSIGQGENTEAFF
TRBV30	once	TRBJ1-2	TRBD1	TGTGCCTGGAGCAAGGCCGGGACAGGGGGATTTATGCTTAACTATGGCTACACCTTC	CAWSKAGTGGFMLNYGYTF